These 29 T cell receptor beta chains were sequenced from one sample in a study of siplizumab effects on memory and regulatory T cells. Assay: immunoSEQ multiplex PCR; the TCRdb copy retains only in-frame clones and omits some. The profile shows 75,000 to 100,000 clones, about 93% of them singletons. Specimen: non-Treg CD4+ T cells sorted from blood. The receptors originated from a human donor in good health.

The V and J genes are TRBV6-1 and TRBJ2-3; D is unclear. The germline V gene encodes CDR1 MNHNS and CDR2 SASEGT. V was cut by 4 bases and J by 6 bases, with 11 bases left in between. This CDR3 contains 13 residues. Here the CDR3 reads CASSGSRGDTQYF. As DNA, the CDR3 is TGTGCCAGCAGTGGTAGTAGAGGCGATACGCAGTATTTT.

The chain couples TRBV15 to TRBJ2-7; 7 bases align to TRBD2. V lost 0 bases, J lost 1 base, and 3 bases stayed unmatched. CDR3 size: 15 residues. Germline lookup yields CDR1 LNHNV and CDR2 YYDKDF (reference sequence). The chain's CDR3 is CATSREAGSSYEQYF. The CDR3 DNA follows: TGTGCCACCAGCAGAGAAGCGGGAAGTTCCTACGAGCAGTACTTC.

This chain joins TRBV7-8 and TRBJ1-2; possibly TRBD1 for D (5 bases). The germline V and J ends were trimmed by 5 bases and 6 bases, with 16 bases remaining between them. The CDR3 is made up of 14 amino acids. Germline V CDR1 and CDR2: SGHVS, FQNEAQ. CDR3 sequence (DNA): TGTGCCAGCAGCCCTAAAAGGGGACTGGATGGCTACACCTTC. Translated, it gives CASSPKRGLDGYTF.

The chain recombines TRBV19 with TRBJ2-1; 8 bases are shared with TRBD1. Germline-derived CDR1 and CDR2 are LNHDA and SQIVND (reference sequence). There are 16 residues in the CDR3. V lost 11 bases to trimming and J lost 4 bases; unmatched junction nucleotides: 16. CDR3 loop: CAPPGQGASGYNEQFF. The CDR3, as DNA: TGTGCCCCTCCCGGCCAGGGGGCGTCGGGATACAATGAGCAGTTCTTC.

The chain employs TRBV4-1 and TRBJ2-5; 10 bases match TRBD2. Germline CDR1 MGHRA, CDR2 YSYEKL. V shed 0 bases, J shed 0 bases, and the junction held 10 bases outside the gene matches. The CDR3 covers 19 residues. The CDR3 DNA follows: TGCGCCAGCAGCCAAGATACAGCGGGGGGGGCCGTAAACCAAGAGACCCAGTACTTC. This encodes CASSQDTAGGAVNQETQYF.

V is TRBV7-9 and J is TRBJ1-1, with 8 bases matching TRBD1. Trimming cost V 4 bases and J 4 bases; bases outside gene matches: 8. The CDR3 has 15 amino acids. Germline CDR1 reads SEHNR; CDR2 reads FQNEAQ (reference sequence). CDR3: CASSSPGGKGTEAFF. The CDR3 region has the DNA TGTGCCAGCAGCTCTCCAGGGGGCAAGGGCACTGAAGCTTTCTTT.

The V and J genes are TRBV6-6 and TRBJ2-7; TRBD1 aligns across 10 bases. There are 14 residues in the CDR3. The J segment lost 7 bases and the V segment lost 5 bases, leaving 8 bases of the junction unmatched. Germline V gives CDR1 MNHNY, CDR2 SVGAGI (reference sequence). For the CDR3, the DNA is TGTGCCAGCAGTGAGGGACAGGGGCCGGTTGAGCAGTACTTC. It is translated as CASSEGQGPVEQYF.

The rearrangement uses TRBV7-6 and TRBJ1-5; the D is unclear. The V and J ends lost 1 base and 4 bases respectively, with 5 bases between them. This CDR3 comprises 13 residues. Germline V CDR1 and CDR2: SGHVS, FNYEAQ. The CDR3 spells CASSLDRNQPQHF. Here the CDR3 DNA reads TGTGCCAGCAGCTTAGACAGAAATCAGCCCCAGCATTTT.

The chain joins TRBV7-8 to TRBJ1-6; 7 bases map to TRBD1. The CDR3 runs to 17 residues. The germline V gene encodes CDR1 SGHVS and CDR2 FQNEAQ. Germline trimming cut 5 bases from V and 8 bases from J; bases unmatched to any gene: 15. The CDR3 spells CASSLTNRQGIDSPLHF. For the CDR3, the DNA is TGTGCCAGCAGCCTGACGAATCGACAGGGAATCGATTCACCCCTCCACTTT.

The table lists this clone with a count of one. V gene TRBV5-1 combines with J gene TRBJ2-3, with 11 bases lining up with TRBD2. CDR3 size: 16 residues. Unmatched junction bases numbered 4, after V lost 3 bases and J lost 1 base. Germline CDR1 SGHRS, CDR2 YFSETQ. The CDR3 DNA is TGCGCCAGCAGCTCACCACTAGCGGGGGGCACAGATACGCAGTATTTT. Protein product: CASSSPLAGGTDTQYF.

This clone was detected only once. This sequence joins TRBV10-1 and TRBJ1-3, with unresolved D. Germline V CDR1 and CDR2: WNHNN, SYGVQD (reference sequence). V lost 3 bases to trimming and J lost 0 bases, with 3 bases between them. This CDR3 region has 13 residues. The CDR3 DNA sequence: TGCGCCAGCAGTGACGGCTCTGGAAACACCATATATTTT. Encoded protein: CASSDGSGNTIYF.

The chain combines TRBV5-1 with TRBJ1-2; TRBD1 matches at 7 bases. CDR3 size: 14 residues. With 2 bases clipped from V and 0 bases from J, the junction kept 1 base outside the gene matches. Per the germline V gene, CDR1 is SGHRS and CDR2 is YFSETQ. The CDR3 protein is CASSLGTANYGYTF. CDR3 in DNA: TGCGCCAGCAGCTTAGGGACAGCTAACTATGGCTACACCTTC. The variable domain in full, completed from reference TRBV5-1 and TRBJ1-2, reads KAGVTQTPRYLIKTRGQQVTLSCSPISGHRSVSWYQQTPGQGLQFLFEYFSETQRNKGNFPGRFSGRQFSNSRSEMNVSTLELGDSALYLCASSLGTANYGYTFGSGTRLTVV.

Notes on this clone: Other DNA sequences in this specimen translate into the identical CDR3. This chain uses TRBV6-5 with TRBJ1-2; 8 bases match TRBD1. The ends lost 6 bases at V and 7 bases at J; junction bases unmatched: 13. This CDR3 has 15 residues. The germline V gene encodes CDR1 MNHEY and CDR2 SVGAGI. CDR3 amino acids: CASRLTGAVRGGYTF. The CDR3 bases are TGTGCCAGCAGACTGACAGGGGCGGTTAGAGGTGGCTACACCTTC.

The chain carries TRBV27 and TRBJ2-1; D ambiguous. Germline V lookup: CDR1 MNHEY, CDR2 SMNVEV (reference sequence). The V end was cut by 6 bases, the J end by 0 bases, with 9 bases between. The CDR3 runs 14 residues. The CDR3 loop reads CASRGLSSYNEQFF. In DNA, the CDR3 is TGTGCCAGCAGGGGCCTGAGCTCCTACAATGAGCAGTTCTTC.

The V call is TRBV9, the J call TRBJ2-3; unclear D gene. The V gene lost 3 bases and the J gene lost 0 bases, with 8 bases spanning the gap. CDR3 size: 14 residues. Germline CDR1 SGDLS, CDR2 YYNGEE. The CDR3 here is CASSAQVSTDTQYF. Written as DNA, the CDR3 is TGTGCCAGCAGCGCCCAAGTAAGCACAGATACGCAGTATTTT.

This rearrangement joins TRBV19 to TRBJ2-4; D may be TRBD1 (6 bases). Trimming shortened V by 3 bases and J by 0 bases, and 9 bases separated the two germline ends. The CDR3 runs to 15 residues. The germline V gene has CDR1 LNHDA and CDR2 SQIVND (reference sequence). CDR3 in DNA: TGTGCCAGTAGTATTGGACAGCTAGCCAAAAACATTCAGTACTTC. Translating gives CASSIGQLAKNIQYF.

This clone was seen only once. The chain joins TRBV7-3 to TRBJ1-5, with TRBD1 matching 8 bases. Losses at the gene ends were 5 bases for V and 2 bases for J; bases not matched to a gene: 2. Germline CDR1 SGHTA, CDR2 FQGTGA. The CDR3 totals 14 residues. The CDR3 coding sequence is TGTGCCAGCAGCCAGACAGGGGGCAATCAGCCCCAGCATTTT. It translates to CASSQTGGNQPQHF.

The V call is TRBV5-1, the J call TRBJ2-7; the D is unclear. Deletions cut 8 bases from V and 3 bases from J, with 21 bases between. CDR3 size: 15 residues. Germline V lookup: CDR1 SGHRS, CDR2 YFSETQ. The CDR3: CASKIGTSRGYEQYF. As DNA, the CDR3 is TGCGCCAGTAAAATTGGTACTTCGCGAGGCTACGAGCAGTACTTC. Combining the CDR3 with reference TRBV5-1 and TRBJ2-7 gives the whole variable domain KAGVTQTPRYLIKTRGQQVTLSCSPISGHRSVSWYQQTPGQGLQFLFEYFSETQRNKGNFPGRFSGRQFSNSRSEMNVSTLELGDSALYLCASKIGTSRGYEQYFGPGTRLTVT.

The chain has TRBV7-2 and TRBJ1-2; TRBD1 might be the D (5 bases). Between the trimmed V and J ends, which lost 5 bases and 5 bases, there was a span of 15 bases. CDR1 is SGHTA, CDR2 FQGNSA, per germline. The CDR3 is 14 residues long. This CDR3 is CASSPAEGPYGYTF. The CDR3 DNA reads as TGTGCCAGCAGCCCGGCCGAGGGGCCGTATGGCTACACCTTC.

This chain uses TRBV13 with TRBJ2-5; tentative D call: TRBD1 (6 bases). The germline V gene encodes CDR1 PRHDT and CDR2 FYEKMQ (reference sequence). This CDR3 is built from 14 residues. V was cut by 5 bases and J by 1 base, with 11 bases left in between. The CDR3 bases are TGTGCCAGCAGCCGCGACAGGTTCCAAGAGACCCAGTACTTC. Translation: CASSRDRFQETQYF.

V and J are TRBV7-8 and TRBJ1-1; D gene unclear. Germline assignment: CDR1 SGHVS and CDR2 FQNEAQ. Trimming left V 5 bases short and J 2 bases short, with 12 bases between. This CDR3 is 14 amino acids long. The CDR3 here is CASSNDHQNTEAFF. The CDR3 coding sequence is TGTGCCAGCAGCAACGACCACCAAAACACTGAAGCTTTCTTT.

The chain recombines TRBV7-2 with TRBJ2-1; 12 bases are a match to TRBD2. The CDR3 length is 15 residues. Unmatched junction bases numbered 5, after V lost 3 bases and J lost 8 bases. Per germline, CDR1 SGHTA and CDR2 FQGNSA. The CDR3 protein is CASSLTSGGPYEQFF. For the CDR3, the DNA is TGTGCCAGCAGCTTGACTAGCGGGGGCCCGTATGAGCAGTTCTTC.

The rearrangement links TRBV19 to TRBJ2-2; TRBD2 matches at 10 bases. Trimming removed 5 bases from V and 6 bases from J; junction bases left unmatched: 12. The CDR3 runs to 17 residues. The germline V gene has CDR1 LNHDA and CDR2 SQIVND (reference sequence). The CDR3 DNA is TGTGCCAGTAGTCCCCGGACTAGCGGCGGTAGCCCCGGGGAGCTGTTTTTT. Its protein is CASSPRTSGGSPGELFF.

This chain links TRBV5-1 with TRBJ2-3; D is undetermined. In germline, CDR1 is SGHRS, CDR2 YFSETQ. V gave up 0 bases and J gave up 0 bases, with 8 bases separating them. The CDR3 sequence is 15 residues long. CDR3 coding DNA: TGCGCCAGCAGCTTGGTTGGTAGCAGCACAGATACGCAGTATTTT. Encoded protein: CASSLVGSSTDTQYF.

J is TRBJ2-7 and V is TRBV6-5, with a possible D match to TRBD1 (6 bases). The V end lost 6 bases, the J end lost 5 bases, and 17 bases lay between the germline ends. Germline-derived CDR1 and CDR2 are MNHEY and SVGAGI. The CDR3 sequence is 14 residues long. CDR3 bases: TGTGCCAGCAGGGGGGCGAGGTCTTCACACGAGCAGTACTTC. Its translation is CASRGARSSHEQYF.

The rearrangement joins TRBV4-1 to TRBJ2-5; 14 bases agree with TRBD2. Germline V gene sequence: CDR1 MGHRA, CDR2 YSYEKL. The CDR3 is 19 amino acids. Trimming removed 6 bases from V and 1 base from J; junction bases left unmatched: 13. The CDR3 region is CASRGNLFGLAGGQETQYF. CDR3 nucleotides: TGCGCCAGCAGAGGTAACCTTTTTGGACTAGCGGGGGGCCAAGAGACCCAGTACTTC.

The CDR3 DNA sequence: TGTGCCACCAGCACACAGGGGTGGAACGAGCAGTACTTC. Its translation: CATSTQGWNEQYF. The chain has TRBV15 and TRBJ2-7, with 7 positions matching TRBD1. The CDR3 contains 13 residues. V lost 4 bases, J lost 5 bases, and 5 bases stayed unmatched. Germline CDR1 is LNHNV and CDR2 is YYDKDF (reference sequence).

This chain links TRBV30 with TRBJ1-2, with 8 nucleotides matching TRBD1. The germline V gene has CDR1 GTSNPN and CDR2 SVGIG (reference sequence). The CDR3 has 16 amino acids. J lost 2 bases, V lost 3 bases, and 11 bases had no gene match. The CDR3 DNA follows: TGTGCCTGGAGCCGCCCCGGGACAGGAGGGAACTATGGCTACACCTTC. This encodes CAWSRPGTGGNYGYTF. The entire variable domain, with the rest obtained from reference TRBV30 and TRBJ1-2, is as follows: SQTIHQWPATLVQPVGSPLSLECTVEGTSNPNLYWYRQAAGRGLQLLFYSVGIGQISSEVPQNLSASRPQDRQFILSSKKLLLSDSGFYLCAWSRPGTGGNYGYTFGSGTRLTVV.

This clone has more than one count but fewer than ten. The chain joins TRBV5-1 to TRBJ2-5; possibly TRBD1 for D (5 bases). CDR1 is SGHRS, CDR2 YFSETQ, per germline. V was cut by 0 bases and J by 4 bases, with 10 bases left in between. There are 14 residues in the CDR3. The CDR3 nucleotides read TGCGCCAGCAGCTTGGATCCAGGGCGAGAGACCCAGTACTTC. Amino acids: CASSLDPGRETQYF. Together with reference TRBV5-1 and TRBJ2-5, the CDR3 gives the full variable domain: KAGVTQTPRYLIKTRGQQVTLSCSPISGHRSVSWYQQTPGQGLQFLFEYFSETQRNKGNFPGRFSGRQFSNSRSEMNVSTLELGDSALYLCASSLDPGRETQYFGPGTRLLVL.